This TCR beta chain was obtained from a study of blood T cell repertoires in COVID-19. Study information: COVID-19 samples collected from the United States, Italy and Spain covered acute and convalescent phases.

This clone was seen only a few times. Seattle's cohort entered during active infection and was followed longitudinally. Under the authors' procedure: How many nucleated cells were present was estimated from reference gene primer amplification. Assay used: immunoSEQ multiplex PCR; TCRdb lists only in-frame clones, some missing. That table supplies the V and J calls and clone size; D and trimming were determined from the DNA. The sample consists of tens of thousands of clones, roughly nine tenths of them appearing once. In germline, CDR1 is SGHTA, CDR2 FQGNSA. V lost 3 bases and J 0 bases, leaving 3 bases between the germline ends. This CDR3 has 13 residues.

Material: peripheral blood. This receptor was taken from a man in his sixties with COVID-19, enrolled during active disease. The chain is built from TRBV7-2 and TRBJ2-1; no firm D call. The CDR3 DNA follows: TGTGCCAGCAGCTTGAGCTCCTACAATGAGCAGTTCTTC. Amino acids: CASSLSSYNEQFF. The whole variable domain, remainder taken from reference TRBV7-2 and TRBJ2-1, is GAGVSQSPSNKVTEKGKDVELRCDPISGHTALYWYRQSLGQGLEFLIYFQGNSAPDKSGLPSDRFSAERTGGSVSTLTIQRTQQEDSAVYLCASSLSSYNEQFFGPGTRLTVL.